This T cell receptor beta chain was recovered during a study of OX40 agonist ivuxolimab in advanced cancers. From germline, CDR1 is SGHDT and CDR2 YYEEEE. With 0 bases removed from V and 5 bases from J, the gap between germline ends came to 11 bases. This CDR3 comprises 14 residues. Here immunoSEQ multiplex PCR was the method, and the copy in TCRdb shows in-frame clones only, minus some. This sample has some 58,000 clones; 90% to 95% occur once, and the top ten carry around 1.8%. The receptor was derived from an adult with an advanced solid tumor such as melanoma, head and neck, liver or kidney cancer. The genes are TRBV5-6 and TRBJ1-2; D is ambiguous. The starting material was CD4+ or CD8+ T cells sorted from blood, obtained in a trial of the OX40 agonist ivuxolimab. CDR3 region: CASSLGVGIYGYTF. The CDR3 bases are TGTGCCAGCAGCTTGGGGGTCGGGATATATGGCTACACCTTC. Filled out from reference TRBV5-6 and TRBJ1-2, the complete variable domain reads DAGVTQSPTHLIKTRGQQVTLRCSPKSGHDTVSWYQQALGQGPQFIFQYYEEEERQRGNFPDRFSGHQFPNYSSELNVNALLLGDSALYLCASSLGVGIYGYTFGSGTRLTVV.